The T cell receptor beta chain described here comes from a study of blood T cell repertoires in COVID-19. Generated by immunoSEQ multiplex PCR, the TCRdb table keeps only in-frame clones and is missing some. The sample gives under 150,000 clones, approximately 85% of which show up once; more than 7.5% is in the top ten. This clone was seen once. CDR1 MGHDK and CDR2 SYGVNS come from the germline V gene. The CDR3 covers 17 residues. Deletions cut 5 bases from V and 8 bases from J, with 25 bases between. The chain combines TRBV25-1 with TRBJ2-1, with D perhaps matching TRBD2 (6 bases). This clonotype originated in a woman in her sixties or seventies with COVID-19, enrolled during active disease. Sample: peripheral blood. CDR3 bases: TGTGCCAGCAGTCCCGGAAAGGAGGGGCTACCAACTGATGAGCAGTTCTTC. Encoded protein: CASSPGKEGLPTDEQFF.